What follows are 5 T cell receptor beta chains derived from one specimen sequenced in a study of blood T cell repertoires in COVID-19. Using immunoSEQ multiplex PCR, the repertoire was profiled, and TCRdb retains in-frame clones only, with some absent. This sample has 200,000 to 250,000 clones, with 70% to 90% found just once. The sequenced sample was peripheral blood. These receptors came from a woman of 80 years or more with acute or convalescent COVID-19.

This chain joins TRBV18 and TRBJ1-2; D might be TRBD1 (6 bases). Per the germline V gene, CDR1 is KGHSH and CDR2 is LQKENI. V was trimmed by 1 base and J by 6 bases, leaving 12 bases between them. CDR3 length equals 14 residues. CDR3 loop: CASSPLNRADGYTF. The CDR3 nucleotides read TGTGCCAGCTCACCACTCAACAGGGCTGATGGCTACACCTTC.

The CDR3 region is CASSRPEAGGTDTQYF. For the CDR3, the DNA is TGTGCCAGCAGCCGACCTGAGGCGGGTGGGACAGATACGCAGTATTTT. This chain uses TRBV5-6 with TRBJ2-3; D is perhaps TRBD2 (5 bases). V lost 4 bases and J lost 3, with 18 bases in between. The CDR3 is 16 residues long. Germline assignment: CDR1 SGHDT and CDR2 YYEEEE.

CDR3 DNA: TGTGCCAGCAGCCAAGGACTAGCGGGGGGCTACGAGCAGTACTTC. Translating gives CASSQGLAGGYEQYF. The genes are TRBV4-2 and TRBJ2-7; 13 positions agree with TRBD2. Per germline, CDR1 LGHNA and CDR2 YNFKEQ. There are 15 residues in the CDR3. Losses at the gene ends were 1 base for V and 3 bases for J; bases not matched to a gene: 0.

The V call is TRBV30, the J call TRBJ1-1; 9 nucleotides agree with TRBD1. The junction had 7 bases not matched to a gene; V was cut back by 4 bases and J by 4 bases. CDR3 length equals 14 residues. Per germline, CDR1 GTSNPN and CDR2 SVGIG (reference sequence). The CDR3 loop reads CAWIGGQGLTEAFF. CDR3 DNA sequence: TGTGCCTGGATCGGGGGACAGGGCCTCACTGAAGCTTTCTTT.

The chain uses TRBV18 and TRBJ2-3, with TRBD2 identical over 12 bases. Germline V gene data show CDR1 as KGHSH and CDR2 as LQKENI. Unmatched junction bases numbered 4, after V lost 6 bases and J lost 3 bases. The CDR3 spans 15 residues. In DNA form, the CDR3 reads TGTGCCAGCTCGCCGGGACTAGCGGGTACAGATACGCAGTATTTT. Translating gives CASSPGLAGTDTQYF.